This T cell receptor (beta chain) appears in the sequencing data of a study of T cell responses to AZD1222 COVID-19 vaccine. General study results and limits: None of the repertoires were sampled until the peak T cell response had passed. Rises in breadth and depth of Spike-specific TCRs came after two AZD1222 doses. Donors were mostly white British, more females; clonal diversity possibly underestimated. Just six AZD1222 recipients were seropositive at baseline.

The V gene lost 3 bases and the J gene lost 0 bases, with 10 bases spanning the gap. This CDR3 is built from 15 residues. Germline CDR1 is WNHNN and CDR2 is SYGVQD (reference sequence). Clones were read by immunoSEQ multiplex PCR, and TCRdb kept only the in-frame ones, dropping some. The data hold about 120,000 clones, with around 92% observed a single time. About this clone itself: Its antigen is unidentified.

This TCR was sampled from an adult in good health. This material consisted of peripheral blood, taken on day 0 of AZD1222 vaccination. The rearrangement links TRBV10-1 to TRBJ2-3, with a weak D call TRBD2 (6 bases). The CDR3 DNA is TGCGCCAGCAGTGAAATTAGCGGTAGCACAGATACGCAGTATTTT. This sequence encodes CASSEISGSTDTQYF.